This passage covers 19 T cell receptor beta chains from one sample sequenced in a study of cytomegalovirus exposure and HLA in healthy donors. The PCR had 60 Vbeta and 13 Jbeta primers. Clones were read by immunoSEQ multiplex PCR, and TCRdb kept only the in-frame ones, dropping some. The table shows under 200,000 clones, with 75% to 80% occurring only once. Sequenced input: PBMCs. The receptors derive from a woman in her thirties or forties in good health and CMV-seronegative.

This rearrangement joins TRBV5-1 to TRBJ1-2, with no clear D. Trimming left V 5 bases short and J 2 bases short, with 13 bases between. CDR3 length: 14 residues. CDR1 and CDR2 from the germline V gene are SGHRS and YFSETQ. CDR3 in DNA: TGCGCCAGCAGTTCTTCCCCCGAGAACTATGGCTACACCTTC. Translation gives CASSSSPENYGYTF.

The chain joins TRBV7-9 to TRBJ2-5; weak D call: TRBD1 (5 bases). The CDR3 runs to 13 residues. Germline CDR1 reads SEHNR; CDR2 reads FQNEAQ (reference sequence). V lost 3 bases, J lost 3 bases, and 8 bases lay in between. The CDR3 is CASSFRREETQYF. CDR3 nucleotides: TGTGCCAGCAGCTTCCGCAGGGAAGAGACCCAGTACTTC.

V and J are TRBV9 and TRBJ1-1; the match to TRBD1 covers 8 bases. This CDR3 is 15 amino acids long. From germline, CDR1 is SGDLS and CDR2 YYNGEE. Trimming took 3 bases from V and 0 from J; bases not matched to a gene: 4. CDR3 sequence reads: CASSAGTGMNTEAFF. CDR3 in DNA: TGTGCCAGCAGCGCCGGGACAGGCATGAACACTGAAGCTTTCTTT.

V usage is TRBV5-1 and J usage is TRBJ2-7; TRBD1 is a possible D gene (6 bases). The ends were cut back, 7 bases at V and 0 bases at J, with 8 bases in the middle. Germline values: CDR1 SGHRS, CDR2 YFSETQ. The CDR3 extends over 12 amino acids. CDR3 residues: CASAGASYEQYF. The DNA of the CDR3 is TGCGCCAGCGCAGGGGCCTCCTACGAGCAGTACTTC.

The V and J genes are TRBV4-2 and TRBJ2-3; 9 nucleotides align to TRBD2. CDR1 and CDR2 from the germline V gene are LGHNA and YNFKEQ. V dropped 0 bases and J dropped 1; count of bases not matched to a gene: 5. This CDR3 comprises 17 residues. In DNA form, the CDR3 reads TGTGCCAGCAGCCAAGATCGGATAGCGGGGGGCACAGATACGCAGTATTTT. It specifies CASSQDRIAGGTDTQYF.

This chain joins TRBV18 and TRBJ2-2; possible D gene TRBD1, 5 bases. Germline V gene data show CDR1 as KGHSH and CDR2 as LQKENI. V dropped 5 bases and J dropped 1 base, with 14 bases sitting between them. The CDR3 covers 16 residues. The CDR3 DNA is TGTGCCAGCTCAATCACAGGTGCCATGAACACCGGGGAGCTGTTTTTT. It is translated as CASSITGAMNTGELFF.

The chain joins TRBV14 to TRBJ2-1; 10 bases match TRBD2. CDR1 and CDR2 from the germline V gene are SGHDN and FVKESK. Trimming removed 7 bases from V and 1 base from J; junction bases left unmatched: 7. The CDR3 sequence is 16 residues long. CDR3 nucleotide sequence: TGTGCCAGCAAACGTAGCGGGGGGCTTTCCTACAATGAGCAGTTCTTC. It yields the protein CASKRSGGLSYNEQFF.

The V gene is TRBV7-8, the J gene TRBJ2-1; TRBD2 matches at 8 bases. Per germline, CDR1 SGHVS and CDR2 FQNEAQ. This CDR3 has 12 amino acids. V lost 7 bases, J lost 11 bases, and 7 bases stayed unmatched. The CDR3 loop reads CASTLLAGQQFF. The CDR3 DNA follows: TGTGCCAGCACGCTCCTAGCGGGCCAGCAGTTCTTC.

This sequence joins TRBV11-2 and TRBJ2-5; 7 bases match TRBD2. There are 14 residues in the CDR3. Germline values: CDR1 SGHAT, CDR2 FQNNGV. After removal of 7 bases from V and 7 bases from J, the junction contained 12 bases not matched to a gene. The CDR3 DNA reads as TGTGCCAGCACCCTCAACCCGGGGGGTGGGACCCAGTACTTC. It specifies CASTLNPGGGTQYF.

V usage is TRBV7-9 and J usage is TRBJ1-1; 7 nucleotides align to TRBD1. Germline V gives CDR1 SEHNR, CDR2 FQNEAQ (reference sequence). The CDR3 contains 12 residues. CDR3 DNA: TGTTCCATCCGGGACAGGAACACTGAAGCTTTCTTT. Encoded protein: CSIRDRNTEAFF.

This chain uses TRBV11-1 with TRBJ2-5, with 11 positions matching TRBD1. The CDR3 has 16 residues. Per the germline V gene, CDR1 is SGHAT and CDR2 is FQDESV (reference sequence). Trimming removed 3 bases from V and 5 bases from J; junction bases left unmatched: 8. This chain's CDR3 is CASSFTGTGGPETQYF. In nucleotides, the CDR3 is TGTGCCAGCAGCTTCACCGGGACAGGGGGACCGGAGACCCAGTACTTC.

The chain couples TRBV5-1 to TRBJ2-5, with TRBD2 matching 10 bases. The CDR3 covers 17 residues. From germline, CDR1 is SGHRS and CDR2 YFSETQ. The J segment lost 4 bases and the V segment lost 0 bases, leaving 9 bases of the junction unmatched. CDR3 residues: CASSLGSSGGARETQYF. The CDR3 bases are TGCGCCAGCAGCTTGGGATCCAGCGGGGGGGCAAGAGAGACCCAGTACTTC.

The rearrangement joins TRBV19 to TRBJ1-5; D perhaps matches TRBD1 (6 bases). The V gene's germline CDR1 is LNHDA and CDR2 SQIVND (reference sequence). Deletions cut 3 bases from V and 0 bases from J, with 9 bases between. The CDR3 runs 15 residues. The CDR3 here is CASSMDSYSNQPQHF. The CDR3, as DNA: TGTGCCAGTAGTATGGACAGTTATAGCAATCAGCCCCAGCATTTT.

The V and J genes are TRBV13 and TRBJ2-4, with D possibly being TRBD1 (6 bases). V was shortened by 8 bases and J by 2 bases, with 19 bases between the two germline ends. Germline CDR1 reads PRHDT; CDR2 reads FYEKMQ (reference sequence). The CDR3 is 16 amino acids. The CDR3 region has the DNA TGTGCCAGCGGCCCCACAGGGTGGTATTCCAAAAACATTCAGTACTTC. This translates into CASGPTGWYSKNIQYF.

The chain is built from TRBV6-1 and TRBJ1-2; 7 nucleotides match TRBD1. Trimming removed 10 bases from V and 4 bases from J; junction bases left unmatched: 12. CDR3 length: 14 residues. The germline gives CDR1 MNHNS, CDR2 SASEGT. CDR3 coding DNA: TGTGCCATTGCACAGGGGTTGATAGGCTATGGCTACACCTTC. It yields the protein CAIAQGLIGYGYTF.

The chain employs TRBV2 and TRBJ2-2; TRBD1 aligns across 10 bases. The CDR3 consists of 15 residues. Germline V gene sequence: CDR1 SNHLY, CDR2 FYNNEI. The V segment lost 7 bases and the J segment 3 bases; nucleotides outside the gene matches: 5. The CDR3 reads CASKTGTGDTGELFF. The CDR3, as DNA: TGTGCCAGCAAAACCGGGACAGGGGACACCGGGGAGCTGTTTTTT.

The chain couples TRBV5-1 to TRBJ2-1, with 11 nucleotides matching TRBD1. The CDR3 is made up of 17 amino acids. In germline, CDR1 is SGHRS, CDR2 YFSETQ. The trim removed 4 bases at V and 1 base at J, leaving 7 bases unmatched. CDR3 loop: CASSEGQGAMSYNEQFF. CDR3 in DNA: TGCGCCAGCAGCGAAGGACAGGGGGCGATGTCCTACAATGAGCAGTTCTTC.

This chain connects TRBV6-1 to TRBJ2-7, with 10 nucleotides matching TRBD1. This CDR3 is built from 15 residues. The germline V gene encodes CDR1 MNHNS and CDR2 SASEGT. V lost 2 bases to trimming and J lost 4 bases; unmatched junction nucleotides: 5. Here the CDR3 DNA reads TGTGCCAGCAGTGAACCGGGGACAGGGGCATACGAGCAGTACTTC. Protein product: CASSEPGTGAYEQYF.

This chain connects TRBV2 to TRBJ2-7, with D possibly being TRBD1 (6 bases). The CDR3 has 15 amino acids. Germline-derived CDR1 and CDR2 are SNHLY and FYNNEI. Trimming took 6 bases from V and 5 from J, leaving 20 bases between them. In nucleotides, the CDR3 is TGTGCCAGCAGAGGAAGGGGGTCAGGGGTGCACGAGCAGTACTTC. It encodes CASRGRGSGVHEQYF.